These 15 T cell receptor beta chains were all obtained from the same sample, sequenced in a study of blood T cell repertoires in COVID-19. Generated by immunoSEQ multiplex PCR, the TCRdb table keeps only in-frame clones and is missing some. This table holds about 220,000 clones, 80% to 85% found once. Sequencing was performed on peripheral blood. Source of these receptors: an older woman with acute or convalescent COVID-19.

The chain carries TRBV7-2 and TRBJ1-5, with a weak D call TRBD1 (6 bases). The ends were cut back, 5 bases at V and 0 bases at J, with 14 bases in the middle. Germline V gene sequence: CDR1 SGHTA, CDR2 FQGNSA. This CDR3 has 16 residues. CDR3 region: CASSQGTIYSNQPQHF. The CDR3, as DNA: TGTGCCAGCAGCCAAGGGACAATCTATAGCAATCAGCCCCAGCATTTT.

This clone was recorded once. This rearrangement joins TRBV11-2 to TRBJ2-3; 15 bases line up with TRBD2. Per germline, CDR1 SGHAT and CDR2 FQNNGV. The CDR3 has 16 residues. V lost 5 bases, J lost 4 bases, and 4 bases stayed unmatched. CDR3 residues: CASSPGLAGGADTQYF. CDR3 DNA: TGTGCCAGCAGCCCTGGACTAGCGGGGGGGGCAGATACGCAGTATTTT.

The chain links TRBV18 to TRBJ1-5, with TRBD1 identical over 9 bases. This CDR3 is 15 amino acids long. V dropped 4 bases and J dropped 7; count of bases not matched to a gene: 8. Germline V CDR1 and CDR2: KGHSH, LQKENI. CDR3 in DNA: TGTGCCAGCTCACTGGGACAGGGTACGGGCCAGCCCCAGCATTTT. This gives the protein CASSLGQGTGQPQHF.

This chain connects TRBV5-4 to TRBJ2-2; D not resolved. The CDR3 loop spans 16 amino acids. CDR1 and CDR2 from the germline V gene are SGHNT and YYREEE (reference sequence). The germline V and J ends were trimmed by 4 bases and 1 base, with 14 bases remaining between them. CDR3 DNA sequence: TGTGCCAGCAGCCCTGTTGGGCCCTTGAACACCGGGGAGCTGTTTTTT. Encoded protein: CASSPVGPLNTGELFF.

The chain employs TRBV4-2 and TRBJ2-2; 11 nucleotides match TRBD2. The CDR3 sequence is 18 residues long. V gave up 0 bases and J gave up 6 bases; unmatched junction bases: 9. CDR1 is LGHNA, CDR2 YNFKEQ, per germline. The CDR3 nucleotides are TGTGCCAGCAGCCAAGAGGGTAGCGGGGGGGCCAGGGCCGGGGAGCTGTTTTTT. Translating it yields CASSQEGSGGARAGELFF.

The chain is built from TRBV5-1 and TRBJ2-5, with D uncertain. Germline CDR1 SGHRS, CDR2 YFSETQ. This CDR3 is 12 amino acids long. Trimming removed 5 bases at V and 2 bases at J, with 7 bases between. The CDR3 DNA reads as TGCGCCAGCAGGTCGGTTCAAGAGACCCAGTACTTC. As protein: CASRSVQETQYF.

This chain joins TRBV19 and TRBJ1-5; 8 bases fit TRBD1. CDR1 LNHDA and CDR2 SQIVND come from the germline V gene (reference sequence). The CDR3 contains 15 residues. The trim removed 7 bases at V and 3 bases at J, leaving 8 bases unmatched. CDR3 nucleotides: TGTGCCAGTACCGGACAGGGTCTCATCAATCAGCCCCAGCATTTT. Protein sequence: CASTGQGLINQPQHF.

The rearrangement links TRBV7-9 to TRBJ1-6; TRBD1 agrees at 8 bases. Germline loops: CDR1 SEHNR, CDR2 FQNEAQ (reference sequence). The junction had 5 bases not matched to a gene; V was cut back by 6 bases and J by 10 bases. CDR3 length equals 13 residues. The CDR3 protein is CASRDRERSPLHF. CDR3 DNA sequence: TGTGCCAGCAGGGACAGGGAGCGGTCACCCCTCCACTTT.

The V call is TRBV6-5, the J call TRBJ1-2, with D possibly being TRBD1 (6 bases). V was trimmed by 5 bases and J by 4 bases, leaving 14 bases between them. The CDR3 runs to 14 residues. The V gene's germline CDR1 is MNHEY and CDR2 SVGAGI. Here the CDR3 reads CASSPGTRVYGYTF. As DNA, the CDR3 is TGTGCCAGCAGTCCCGGGACACGGGTCTATGGCTACACCTTC.

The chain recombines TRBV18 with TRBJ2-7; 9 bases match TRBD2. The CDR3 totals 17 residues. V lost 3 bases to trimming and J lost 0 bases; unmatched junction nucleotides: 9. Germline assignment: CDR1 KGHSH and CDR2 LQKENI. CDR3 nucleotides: TGTGCCAGCTCACCTCCCTTAGCGGGGGCTCTCTCCTACGAGCAGTACTTC. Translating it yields CASSPPLAGALSYEQYF.

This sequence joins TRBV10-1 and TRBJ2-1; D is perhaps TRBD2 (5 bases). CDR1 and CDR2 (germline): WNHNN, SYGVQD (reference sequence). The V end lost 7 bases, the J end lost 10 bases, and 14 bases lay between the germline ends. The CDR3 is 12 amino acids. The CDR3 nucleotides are TGCGCCAGCACCGGCCGGGGTTCGGAGCAGTTCTTC. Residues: CASTGRGSEQFF.

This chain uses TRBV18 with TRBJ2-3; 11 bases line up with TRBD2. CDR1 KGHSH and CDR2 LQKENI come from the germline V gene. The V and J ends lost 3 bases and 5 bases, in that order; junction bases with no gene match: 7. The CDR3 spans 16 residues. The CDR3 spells CASSPAGLAGGDTQYF. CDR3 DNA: TGTGCCAGCTCACCGGCAGGACTAGCGGGTGGAGATACGCAGTATTTT.

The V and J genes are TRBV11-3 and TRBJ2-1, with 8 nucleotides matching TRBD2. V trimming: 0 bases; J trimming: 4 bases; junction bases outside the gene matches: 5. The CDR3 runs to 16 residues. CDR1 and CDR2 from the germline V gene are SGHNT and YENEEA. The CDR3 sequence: CASSLDSAGGYNEQFF. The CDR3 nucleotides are TGTGCCAGCAGCTTAGATTCGGCGGGGGGTTACAATGAGCAGTTCTTC.

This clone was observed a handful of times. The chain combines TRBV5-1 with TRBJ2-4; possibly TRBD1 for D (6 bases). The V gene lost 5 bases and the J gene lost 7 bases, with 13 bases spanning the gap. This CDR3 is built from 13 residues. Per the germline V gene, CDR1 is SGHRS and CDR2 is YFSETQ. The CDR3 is CASRVSGDNIQYF. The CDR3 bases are TGCGCCAGCAGGGTTTCAGGGGATAACATTCAGTACTTC.

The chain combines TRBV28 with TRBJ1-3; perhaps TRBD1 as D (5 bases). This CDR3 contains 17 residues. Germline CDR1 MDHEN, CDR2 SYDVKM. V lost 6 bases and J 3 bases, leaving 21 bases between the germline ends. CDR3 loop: CASSPLYGRAFGNTIYF. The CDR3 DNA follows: TGTGCCAGCAGCCCTCTTTACGGCAGGGCCTTTGGAAACACCATATATTTT.